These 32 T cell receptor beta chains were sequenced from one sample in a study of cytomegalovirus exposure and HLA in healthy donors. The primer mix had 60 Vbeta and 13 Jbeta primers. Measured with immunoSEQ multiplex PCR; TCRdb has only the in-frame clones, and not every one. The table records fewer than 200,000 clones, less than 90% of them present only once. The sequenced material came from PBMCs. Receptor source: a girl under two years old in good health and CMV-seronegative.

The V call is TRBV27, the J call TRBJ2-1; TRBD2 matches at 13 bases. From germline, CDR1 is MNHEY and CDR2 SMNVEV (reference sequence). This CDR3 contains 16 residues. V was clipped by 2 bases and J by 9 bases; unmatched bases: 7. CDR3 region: CASSLPRLAGGGEQFF. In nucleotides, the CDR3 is TGTGCCAGCAGTTTACCTCGACTAGCGGGAGGAGGTGAGCAGTTCTTC.

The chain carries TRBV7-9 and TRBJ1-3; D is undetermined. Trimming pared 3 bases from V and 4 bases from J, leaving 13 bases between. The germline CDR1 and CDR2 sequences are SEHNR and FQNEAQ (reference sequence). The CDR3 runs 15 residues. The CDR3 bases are TGTGCCAGCAGCTTTTTCGGGGTATCAGGAAACACCATATATTTT. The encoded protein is CASSFFGVSGNTIYF. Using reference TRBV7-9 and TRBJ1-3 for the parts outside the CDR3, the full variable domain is DTGVSQNPRHKITKRGQNVTFRCDPISEHNRLYWYRQTLGQGPEFLTYFQNEAQLEKSRLLSDRFSAERPKGSFSTLEIQRTEQGDSAMYLCASSFFGVSGNTIYFGEGSWLTVV.

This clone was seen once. The CDR3 sequence is CASSENRGNEQYF. The CDR3 DNA reads as TGTGCCAGCAGTGAAAACAGGGGCAACGAGCAGTACTTC. The chain has TRBV2 and TRBJ2-7; TRBD1 matches 7 bases. This CDR3 is 13 amino acids long. CDR1 is SNHLY and CDR2 is FYNNEI in the germline V gene. V was clipped by 2 bases and J by 5 bases; unmatched bases: 3.

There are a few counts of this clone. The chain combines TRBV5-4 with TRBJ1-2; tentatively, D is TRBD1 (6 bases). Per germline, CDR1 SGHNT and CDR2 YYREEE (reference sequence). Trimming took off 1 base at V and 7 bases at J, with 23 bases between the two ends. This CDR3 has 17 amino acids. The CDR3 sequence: CASSLIGASGGASGYTF. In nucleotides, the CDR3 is TGTGCCAGCAGCTTGATAGGCGCCAGCGGGGGGGCCTCTGGCTACACCTTC.

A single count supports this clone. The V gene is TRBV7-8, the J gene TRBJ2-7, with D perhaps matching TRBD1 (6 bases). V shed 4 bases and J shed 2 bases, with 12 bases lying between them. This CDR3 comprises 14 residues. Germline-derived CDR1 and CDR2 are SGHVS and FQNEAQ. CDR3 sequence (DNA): TGTGCCAGCAGCTCGACTCAGGGGACCTACGAGCAGTACTTC. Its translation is CASSSTQGTYEQYF. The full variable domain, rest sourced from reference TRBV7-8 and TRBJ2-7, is GAGVSQSPRYKVAKRGQDVALRCDPISGHVSLFWYQQALGQGPEFLTYFQNEAQLDKSGLPSDRFFAERPEGSVSTLKIQRTQQEDSAVYLCASSSTQGTYEQYFGPGTRLTVT.

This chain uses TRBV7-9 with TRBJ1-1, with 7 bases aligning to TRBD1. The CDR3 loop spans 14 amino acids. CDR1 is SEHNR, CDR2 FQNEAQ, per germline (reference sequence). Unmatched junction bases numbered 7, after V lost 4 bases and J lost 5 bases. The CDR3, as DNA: TGTGCCAGCAGCTCAGTGACAGGGAGGACTGAAGCTTTCTTT. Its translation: CASSSVTGRTEAFF.

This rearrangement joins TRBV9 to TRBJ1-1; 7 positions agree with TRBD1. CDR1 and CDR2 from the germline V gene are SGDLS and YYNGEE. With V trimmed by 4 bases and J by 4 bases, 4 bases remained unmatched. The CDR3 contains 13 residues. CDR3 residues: CASSMTGSTEAFF. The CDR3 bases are TGTGCCAGCAGCATGACAGGGTCCACTGAAGCTTTCTTT.

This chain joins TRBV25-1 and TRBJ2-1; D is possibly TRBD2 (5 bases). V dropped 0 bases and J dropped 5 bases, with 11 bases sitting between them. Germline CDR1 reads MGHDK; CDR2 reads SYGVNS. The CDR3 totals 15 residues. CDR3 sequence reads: CASSEYEDLHNEQFF. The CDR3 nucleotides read TGTGCCAGCAGTGAATATGAGGACTTACACAATGAGCAGTTCTTC.

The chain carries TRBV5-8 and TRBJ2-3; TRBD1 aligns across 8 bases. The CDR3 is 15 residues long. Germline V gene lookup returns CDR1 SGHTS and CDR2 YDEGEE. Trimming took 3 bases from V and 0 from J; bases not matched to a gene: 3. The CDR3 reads CASSWDRTSTDTQYF. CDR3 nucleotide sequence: TGTGCCAGCAGCTGGGACAGGACAAGCACAGATACGCAGTATTTT.

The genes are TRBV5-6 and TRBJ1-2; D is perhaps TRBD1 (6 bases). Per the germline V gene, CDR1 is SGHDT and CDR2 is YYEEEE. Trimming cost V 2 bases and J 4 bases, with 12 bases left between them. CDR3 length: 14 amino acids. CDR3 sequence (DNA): TGTGCCAGCAGCTTAACAGGGAGGGGCTATGGCTACACCTTC. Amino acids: CASSLTGRGYGYTF.

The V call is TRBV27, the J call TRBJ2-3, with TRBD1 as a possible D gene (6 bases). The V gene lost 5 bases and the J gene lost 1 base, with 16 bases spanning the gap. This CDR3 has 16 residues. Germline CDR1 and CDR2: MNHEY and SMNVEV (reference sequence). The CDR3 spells CASSGFQGRGTDTQYF. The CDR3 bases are TGTGCCAGCAGTGGGTTCCAGGGGCGCGGCACAGATACGCAGTATTTT.

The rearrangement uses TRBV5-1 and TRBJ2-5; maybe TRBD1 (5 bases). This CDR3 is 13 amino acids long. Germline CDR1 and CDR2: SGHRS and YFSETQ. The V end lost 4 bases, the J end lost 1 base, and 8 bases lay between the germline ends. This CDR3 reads CASSQGSQETQYF. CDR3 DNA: TGCGCCAGCAGCCAGGGTTCCCAAGAGACCCAGTACTTC. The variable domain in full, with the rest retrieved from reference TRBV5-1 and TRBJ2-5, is KAGVTQTPRYLIKTRGQQVTLSCSPISGHRSVSWYQQTPGQGLQFLFEYFSETQRNKGNFPGRFSGRQFSNSRSEMNVSTLELGDSALYLCASSQGSQETQYFGPGTRLLVL.

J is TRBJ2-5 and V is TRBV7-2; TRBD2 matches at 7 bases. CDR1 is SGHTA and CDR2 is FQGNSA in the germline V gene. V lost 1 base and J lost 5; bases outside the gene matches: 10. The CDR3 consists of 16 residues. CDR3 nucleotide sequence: TGTGCCAGCAGCTTAGTTGGTAGCGGGCGGGGGGAGACCCAGTACTTC. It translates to CASSLVGSGRGETQYF.

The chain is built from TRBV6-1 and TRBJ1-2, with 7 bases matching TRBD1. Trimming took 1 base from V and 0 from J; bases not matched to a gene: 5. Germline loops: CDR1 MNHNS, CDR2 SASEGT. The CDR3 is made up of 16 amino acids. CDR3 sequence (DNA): TGTGCCAGCAGTGAAGGGGCGGACAGGCCTAACTATGGCTACACCTTC. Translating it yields CASSEGADRPNYGYTF.

The CDR3 DNA follows: TGTGCCAGCAGCCAAGGCGGCTCTGGGGCCAACGTCCTGACTTTC. Its protein product is CASSQGGSGANVLTF. The chain has TRBV14 and TRBJ2-6, with no clear D. V dropped 1 base and J dropped 0 bases, with 4 bases sitting between them. The CDR3 consists of 15 residues. Germline CDR1 is SGHDN and CDR2 is FVKESK.

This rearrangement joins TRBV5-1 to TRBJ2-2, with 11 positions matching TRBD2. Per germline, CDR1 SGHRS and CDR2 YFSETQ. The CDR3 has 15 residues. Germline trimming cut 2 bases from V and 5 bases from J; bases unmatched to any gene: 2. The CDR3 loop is CASSFSSGGTGELFF. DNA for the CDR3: TGCGCCAGCAGCTTCTCTAGCGGGGGGACCGGGGAGCTGTTTTTT.

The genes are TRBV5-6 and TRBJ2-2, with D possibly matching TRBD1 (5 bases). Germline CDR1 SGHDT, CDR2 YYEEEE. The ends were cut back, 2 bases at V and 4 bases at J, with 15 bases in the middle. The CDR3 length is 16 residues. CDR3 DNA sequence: TGTGCCAGCAGCTTTAGGCAGGGTAGGGGCACCGGGGAGCTGTTTTTT. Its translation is CASSFRQGRGTGELFF.

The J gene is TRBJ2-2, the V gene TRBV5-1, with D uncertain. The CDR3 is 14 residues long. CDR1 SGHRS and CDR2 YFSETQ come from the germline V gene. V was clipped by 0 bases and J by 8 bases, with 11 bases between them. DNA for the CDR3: TGCGCCAGCAGCTTGGCTTATTCGCGGGGGGAGCTGTTTTTT. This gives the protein CASSLAYSRGELFF.

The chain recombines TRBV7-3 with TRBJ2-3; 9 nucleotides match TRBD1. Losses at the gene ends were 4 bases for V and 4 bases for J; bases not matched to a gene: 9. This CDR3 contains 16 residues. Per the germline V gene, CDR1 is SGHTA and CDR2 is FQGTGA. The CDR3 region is CASSSGTGLGPDTQYF. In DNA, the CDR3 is TGTGCCAGCAGCTCCGGGACAGGGTTGGGGCCAGATACGCAGTATTTT.

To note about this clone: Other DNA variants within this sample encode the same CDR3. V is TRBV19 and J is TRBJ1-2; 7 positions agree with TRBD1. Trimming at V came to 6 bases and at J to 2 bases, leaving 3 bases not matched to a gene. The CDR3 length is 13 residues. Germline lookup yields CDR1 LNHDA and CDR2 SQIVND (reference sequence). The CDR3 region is CASSQQGNYGYTF. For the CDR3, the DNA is TGTGCCAGTAGCCAACAGGGGAACTATGGCTACACCTTC.

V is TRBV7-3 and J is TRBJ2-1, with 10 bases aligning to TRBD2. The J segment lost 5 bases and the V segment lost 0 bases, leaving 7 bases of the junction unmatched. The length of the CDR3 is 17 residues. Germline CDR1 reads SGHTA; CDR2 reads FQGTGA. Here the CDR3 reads CASSLTFELAGNNEQFF. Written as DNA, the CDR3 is TGTGCCAGCAGCTTAACTTTTGAACTAGCGGGGAACAATGAGCAGTTCTTC.

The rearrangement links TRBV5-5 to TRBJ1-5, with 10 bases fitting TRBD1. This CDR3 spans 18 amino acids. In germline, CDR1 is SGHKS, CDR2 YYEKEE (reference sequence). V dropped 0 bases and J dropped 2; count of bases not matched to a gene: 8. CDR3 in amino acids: CASSLGQGAWGGNQPQHF. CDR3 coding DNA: TGTGCCAGCAGCTTGGGACAGGGGGCCTGGGGGGGCAATCAGCCCCAGCATTTT.

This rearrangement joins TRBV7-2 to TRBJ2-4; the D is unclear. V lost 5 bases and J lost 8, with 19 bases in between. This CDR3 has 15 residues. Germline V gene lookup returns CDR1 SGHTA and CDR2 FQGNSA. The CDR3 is CASSTRRGPLDIQYF. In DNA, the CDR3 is TGTGCCAGCAGCACCCGAAGAGGCCCATTGGACATTCAGTACTTC. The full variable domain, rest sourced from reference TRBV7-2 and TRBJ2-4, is GAGVSQSPSNKVTEKGKDVELRCDPISGHTALYWYRQSLGQGLEFLIYFQGNSAPDKSGLPSDRFSAERTGGSVSTLTIQRTQQEDSAVYLCASSTRRGPLDIQYFGAGTRLSVL.

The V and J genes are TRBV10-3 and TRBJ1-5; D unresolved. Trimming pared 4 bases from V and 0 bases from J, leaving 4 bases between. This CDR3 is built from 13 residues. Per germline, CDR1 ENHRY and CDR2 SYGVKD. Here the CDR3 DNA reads TGTGCCATCAGTGCCAGTAGCAATCAGCCCCAGCATTTT. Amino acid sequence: CAISASSNQPQHF.

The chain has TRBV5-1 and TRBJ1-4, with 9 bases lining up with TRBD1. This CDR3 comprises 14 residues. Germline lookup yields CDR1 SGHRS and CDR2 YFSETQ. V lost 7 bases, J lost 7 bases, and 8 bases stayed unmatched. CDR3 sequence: CASGPGTGSEKLFF. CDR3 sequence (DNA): TGCGCCAGCGGTCCCGGGACAGGGTCTGAAAAACTGTTTTTT. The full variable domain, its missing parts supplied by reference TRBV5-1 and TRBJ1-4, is KAGVTQTPRYLIKTRGQQVTLSCSPISGHRSVSWYQQTPGQGLQFLFEYFSETQRNKGNFPGRFSGRQFSNSRSEMNVSTLELGDSALYLCASGPGTGSEKLFFGSGTQLSVL.

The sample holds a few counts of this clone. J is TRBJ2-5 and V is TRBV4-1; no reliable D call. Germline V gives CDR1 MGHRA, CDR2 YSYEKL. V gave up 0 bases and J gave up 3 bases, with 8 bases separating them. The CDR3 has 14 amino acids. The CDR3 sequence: CASSQDPRKETQYF. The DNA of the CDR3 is TGCGCCAGCAGCCAAGACCCCAGAAAAGAGACCCAGTACTTC.

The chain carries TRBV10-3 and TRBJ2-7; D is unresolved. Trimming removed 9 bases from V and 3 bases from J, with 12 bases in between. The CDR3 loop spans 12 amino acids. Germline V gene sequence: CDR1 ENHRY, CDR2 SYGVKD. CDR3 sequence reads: CAISKELYEQYF. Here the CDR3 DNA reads TGTGCCATTTCCAAAGAACTCTACGAGCAGTACTTC.

This chain's CDR3 is CASSQDRSSYEQYF. The CDR3 nucleotides read TGCGCCAGCAGCCAAGATCGCAGCTCCTACGAGCAGTACTTC. The chain employs TRBV4-1 and TRBJ2-7; no clear D gene. V lost 0 bases and J lost 0, with 6 bases in between. Germline V CDR1 and CDR2: MGHRA, YSYEKL. CDR3 length equals 14 residues.

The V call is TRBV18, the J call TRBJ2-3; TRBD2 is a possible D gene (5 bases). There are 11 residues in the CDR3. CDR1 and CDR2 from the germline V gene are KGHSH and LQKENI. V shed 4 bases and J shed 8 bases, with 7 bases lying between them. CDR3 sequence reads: CASSRGGTQYF. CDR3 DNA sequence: TGTGCCAGCTCACGCGGAGGTACGCAGTATTTT.

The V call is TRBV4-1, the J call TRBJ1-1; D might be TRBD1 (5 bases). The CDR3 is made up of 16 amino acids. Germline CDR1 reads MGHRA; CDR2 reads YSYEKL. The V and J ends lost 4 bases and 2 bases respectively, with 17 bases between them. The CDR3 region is CASSRPAGQTNTEAFF. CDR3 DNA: TGCGCCAGCAGCCGCCCCGCGGGGCAGACTAACACTGAAGCTTTCTTT.

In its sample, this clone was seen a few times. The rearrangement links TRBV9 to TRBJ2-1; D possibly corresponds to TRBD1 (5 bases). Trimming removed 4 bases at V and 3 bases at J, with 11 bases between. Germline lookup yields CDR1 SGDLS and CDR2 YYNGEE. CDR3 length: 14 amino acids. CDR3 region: CASSPGQGYNEQFF. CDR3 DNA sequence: TGTGCCAGCAGCCCAGGGCAGGGCTACAATGAGCAGTTCTTC. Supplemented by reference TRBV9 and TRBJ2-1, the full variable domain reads DSGVTQTPKHLITATGQRVTLRCSPRSGDLSVYWYQQSLDQGLQFLIQYYNGEERAKGNILERFSAQQFPDLHSELNLSSLELGDSALYFCASSPGQGYNEQFFGPGTRLTVL.

The CDR3 sequence: CATSRARGALYEQYF. In DNA, the CDR3 is TGTGCCACCAGCAGAGCCCGGGGGGCACTCTACGAGCAGTACTTC. The chain recombines TRBV15 with TRBJ2-7; possibly TRBD2 for D (7 bases). The CDR3 runs 15 residues. Germline V gene data show CDR1 as LNHNV and CDR2 as YYDKDF (reference sequence). The ends were cut back, 1 base at V and 3 bases at J, with 13 bases in the middle.